This T cell receptor beta chain was found in a study of blood T cell repertoires in COVID-19. Study at large: The study drew acute and convalescent COVID-19 samples from the United States, Italy and Spain. T cells, B-cell-depleted T cells, or PBMCs supplied cDNA or gDNA.

The V gene lost 4 bases and the J gene lost 1 base, with 10 bases spanning the gap. The CDR3 sequence is 14 residues long. Germline assignment: CDR1 MNHNY and CDR2 SVGAGI (reference sequence). In the study's own analysis: Amplification with reference gene primers provided the estimates of nucleated cell counts. TCRdb's copy holds only in-frame clones and misses some; the assay was immunoSEQ multiplex PCR. V and J calls plus clone size are reproduced from that table; the DNA served to infer D and trimming. The sample carries 90,000 to 110,000 clones, about four fifths recorded once. This rearrangement joins TRBV6-6 to TRBJ1-1, with a weak D call TRBD1 (5 bases). The material sequenced was peripheral blood. This receptor was obtained from an elderly woman with acute or convalescent COVID-19. The CDR3, as DNA: TGTGCCAGCAGTTTTAGCGGGGCGAACACTGAAGCTTTCTTT. It encodes CASSFSGANTEAFF.